The 13 T cell receptor beta chains reported below all come from one sample, sequenced in a study of blood T cell repertoires in COVID-19. The method was immunoSEQ multiplex PCR; TCRdb's version includes in-frame clones alone and lacks a portion of them. The sample holds about 80,000 clones; more than 65% are singletons and the top ten take more than 10%. The sequencing sample was made of peripheral blood. Receptors originate from a man older than 75 with acute or convalescent COVID-19.

J is TRBJ1-1 and V is TRBV5-1; D possibly corresponds to TRBD1 (6 bases). The germline V gene has CDR1 SGHRS and CDR2 YFSETQ. The CDR3 is 15 residues long. Trimming stripped 0 bases from V and 4 bases from J, with 13 bases between. CDR3 protein: CASSLVLGALTEAFF. The CDR3 region has the DNA TGCGCCAGCAGCTTGGTGTTGGGGGCGCTCACTGAAGCTTTCTTT.

In DNA, the CDR3 is TGTGCCAGCAGCCAAATGGGACAGCAAAATCAGCCCCAGCATTTT. The encoded protein is CASSQMGQQNQPQHF. The genes are TRBV3-1 (or the pseudogene TRBV3-2) and TRBJ1-5; 7 positions agree with TRBD1. The V and J ends lost 2 bases and 4 bases, in that order; junction bases with no gene match: 5. The CDR3 has 15 amino acids. Germline V lookup: CDR1 LGHDT, CDR2 YNNKEL (reference sequence).

The chain couples TRBV5-1 to TRBJ2-7, with D maybe TRBD2 (6 bases). Trimming pared 4 bases from V and 3 bases from J, leaving 20 bases between. Germline V gene data show CDR1 as SGHRS and CDR2 as YFSETQ. This CDR3 spans 16 amino acids. The DNA for the CDR3 is TGCGCCAGCAGCCCAGGGCTAGGGTCGGGGGACTACGAGCAGTACTTC. Its translation: CASSPGLGSGDYEQYF.

In regard to this clone: Other DNA sequences in the same sample also yield this CDR3. The chain combines TRBV18 with TRBJ2-7, with TRBD2 identical over 11 bases. Per the germline V gene, CDR1 is KGHSH and CDR2 is LQKENI. Trimming removed 0 bases from V and 6 bases from J; junction bases left unmatched: 4. There are 15 residues in the CDR3. For the CDR3, the DNA is TGTGCCAGCTCACCACCTAGCGGGGGGGCCCTCGAGCAGTACTTC. Protein product: CASSPPSGGALEQYF.

The V call is TRBV19, the J call TRBJ1-2; D possibly corresponds to TRBD1 (5 bases). The CDR3 runs to 14 residues. Germline CDR1 reads LNHDA; CDR2 reads SQIVND (reference sequence). Trimming left V 2 bases short and J 8 bases short, with 15 bases between. The CDR3 coding sequence is TGTGCCAGTAGTATAACAACAGGAACGACGGGCTACACCTTC. Its protein is CASSITTGTTGYTF. Filled out from reference TRBV19 and TRBJ1-2, the complete variable domain reads DGGITQSPKYLFRKEGQNVTLSCEQNLNHDAMYWYRQDPGQGLRLIYYSQIVNDFQKGDIAEGYSVSREKKESFPLTVTSAQKNPTAFYLCASSITTGTTGYTFGSGTRLTVV.

This chain connects TRBV10-3 to TRBJ1-1, with 10 positions matching TRBD1. The germline V gene has CDR1 ENHRY and CDR2 SYGVKD. V was pared by 3 bases and J by 7 bases, with 2 bases of the junction left unmatched. This CDR3 region has 13 residues. CDR3 sequence reads: CAISDRTGGEAFF. DNA for the CDR3: TGTGCCATCAGTGATCGGACAGGGGGTGAAGCTTTCTTT.

The chain has TRBV7-9 and TRBJ2-1, with D perhaps matching TRBD2 (6 bases). This CDR3 is built from 15 residues. Germline CDR1 is SEHNR and CDR2 is FQNEAQ (reference sequence). Trimming took off 5 bases at V and 7 bases at J, with 18 bases between the two ends. CDR3 in amino acids: CASSIDPGLKNEQFF. The DNA for the CDR3 is TGTGCCAGCAGCATAGATCCGGGACTTAAAAATGAGCAGTTCTTC.

CDR3 in DNA: TGTGCCAGCAACTACGGACAGGGAATCGCAGATACGCAGTATTTT. As protein: CASNYGQGIADTQYF. The chain couples TRBV19 to TRBJ2-3; TRBD1 aligns across 8 bases. Germline V gives CDR1 LNHDA, CDR2 SQIVND (reference sequence). J was trimmed by 4 bases and V by 9 bases; bases with no gene match: 12. This CDR3 is built from 15 residues.

The chain couples TRBV29-1 to TRBJ1-4, with D tentatively TRBD1 (6 bases). The germline V and J ends were trimmed by 3 bases and 0 bases, with 11 bases remaining between them. The germline CDR1 and CDR2 sequences are SQVTM and ANQGSEA. The CDR3 sequence is 15 residues long. CDR3 residues: CSVDTGMATNEKLFF. The DNA for the CDR3 is TGCAGCGTTGATACAGGGATGGCAACTAATGAAAAACTGTTTTTT.

This chain uses TRBV9 with TRBJ2-3, with TRBD2 identical over 7 bases. Germline CDR1 reads SGDLS; CDR2 reads YYNGEE. V lost 0 bases and J lost 3; bases outside the gene matches: 4. The CDR3 is 15 residues long. In DNA, the CDR3 is TGTGCCAGCAGCGTAGTTAGCGGGCAGACAGATACGCAGTATTTT. This sequence encodes CASSVVSGQTDTQYF.

The CDR3 is CASSPTPDSNTEAFF. Here the CDR3 DNA reads TGTGCCAGCAGCCCCACCCCTGACTCTAACACTGAAGCTTTCTTT. V usage is TRBV7-3 and J usage is TRBJ1-1; D unresolved. V lost 5 bases and J 2 bases, leaving 15 bases between the germline ends. Germline V gene sequence: CDR1 SGHTA, CDR2 FQGTGA. The CDR3 length is 15 residues.

This sequence joins TRBV7-3 and TRBJ2-7, with D possibly matching TRBD1 (5 bases). The CDR3 is made up of 15 amino acids. V gave up 1 base and J gave up 1 base, with 11 bases separating them. CDR1 is SGHTA and CDR2 is FQGTGA in the germline V gene. CDR3 sequence reads: CASSLRQGTSYEQYF. For the CDR3, the DNA is TGTGCCAGCAGCTTAAGGCAGGGCACTTCCTACGAGCAGTACTTC.

The chain recombines TRBV11-2 with TRBJ2-5; 11 nucleotides align to TRBD1. V was clipped by 1 base and J by 2 bases; unmatched bases: 6. Looked up from germline, CDR1 is SGHAT and CDR2 is FQNNGV. This CDR3 has 17 amino acids. The CDR3 coding sequence is TGTGCCAGCAGCTTAGGACTTCGGGACAGGGGGCAAGAGACCCAGTACTTC. It is translated as CASSLGLRDRGQETQYF. The whole variable domain, remainder taken from reference TRBV11-2 and TRBJ2-5, is EAGVAQSPRYKIIEKRQSVAFWCNPISGHATLYWYQQILGQGPKLLIQFQNNGVVDDSQLPKDRFSAERLKGVDSTLKIQPAKLEDSAVYLCASSLGLRDRGQETQYFGPGTRLLVL.